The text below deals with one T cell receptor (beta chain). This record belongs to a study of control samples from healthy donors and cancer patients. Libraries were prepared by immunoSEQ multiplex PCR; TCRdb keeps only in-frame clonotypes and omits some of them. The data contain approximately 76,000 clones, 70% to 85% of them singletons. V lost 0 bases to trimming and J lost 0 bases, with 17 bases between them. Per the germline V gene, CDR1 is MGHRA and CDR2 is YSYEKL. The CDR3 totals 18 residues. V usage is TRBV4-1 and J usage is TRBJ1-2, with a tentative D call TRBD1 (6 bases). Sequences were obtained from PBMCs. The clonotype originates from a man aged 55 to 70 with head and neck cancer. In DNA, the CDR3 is TGCGCCAGCAGCCAAGATCAGAGGGGGAACCTAGCTAACTATGGCTACACCTTC. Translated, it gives CASSQDQRGNLANYGYTF.